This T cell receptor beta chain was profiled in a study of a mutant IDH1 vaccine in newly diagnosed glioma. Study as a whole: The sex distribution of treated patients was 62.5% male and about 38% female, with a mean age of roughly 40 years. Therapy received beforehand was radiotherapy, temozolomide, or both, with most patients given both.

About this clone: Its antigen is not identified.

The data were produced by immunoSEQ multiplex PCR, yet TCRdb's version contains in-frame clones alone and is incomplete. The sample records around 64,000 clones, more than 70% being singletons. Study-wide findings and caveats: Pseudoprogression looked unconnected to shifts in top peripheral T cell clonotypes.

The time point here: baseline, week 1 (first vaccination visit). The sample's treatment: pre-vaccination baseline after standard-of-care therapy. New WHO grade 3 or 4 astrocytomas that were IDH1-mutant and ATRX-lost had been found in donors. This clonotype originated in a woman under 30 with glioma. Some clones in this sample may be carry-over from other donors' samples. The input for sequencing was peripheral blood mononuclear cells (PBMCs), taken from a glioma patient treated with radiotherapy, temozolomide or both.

This chain's CDR3 is CASRPSTGGVNGYTF. The CDR3 nucleotides are TGTGCCAGCAGGCCCAGCACAGGGGGCGTCAATGGCTACACCTTC. The rearrangement joins TRBV6-5 to TRBJ1-2, with TRBD1 matching over 9 bases. Germline CDR1 is MNHEY and CDR2 is SVGAGI. The CDR3 runs 15 residues. With 6 bases clipped from V and 6 bases from J, the junction kept 11 bases outside the gene matches.